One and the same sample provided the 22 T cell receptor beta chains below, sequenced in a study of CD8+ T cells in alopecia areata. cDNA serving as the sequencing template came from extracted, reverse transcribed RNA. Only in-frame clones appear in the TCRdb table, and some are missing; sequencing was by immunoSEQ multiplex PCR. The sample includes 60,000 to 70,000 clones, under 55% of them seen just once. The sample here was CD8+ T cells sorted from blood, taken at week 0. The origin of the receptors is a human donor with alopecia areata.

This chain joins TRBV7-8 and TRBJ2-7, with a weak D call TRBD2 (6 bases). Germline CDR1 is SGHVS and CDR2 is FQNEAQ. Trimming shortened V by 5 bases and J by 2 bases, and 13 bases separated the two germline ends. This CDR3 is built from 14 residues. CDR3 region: CASSPGLITYEQYF. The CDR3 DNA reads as TGTGCCAGCAGCCCGGGACTGATCACCTACGAGCAGTACTTC.

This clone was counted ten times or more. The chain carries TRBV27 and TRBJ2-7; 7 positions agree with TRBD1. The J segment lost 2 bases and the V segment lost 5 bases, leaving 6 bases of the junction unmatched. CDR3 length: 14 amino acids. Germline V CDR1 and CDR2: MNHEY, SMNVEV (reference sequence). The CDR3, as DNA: TGTGCCAGCAGTAGCCGGGACAGCCCCTACGAGCAGTACTTC. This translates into CASSSRDSPYEQYF.

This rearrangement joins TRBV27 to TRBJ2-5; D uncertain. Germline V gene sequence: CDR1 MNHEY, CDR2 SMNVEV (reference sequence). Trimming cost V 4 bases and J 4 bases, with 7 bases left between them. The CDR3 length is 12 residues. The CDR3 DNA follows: TGTGCCAGCAGTTCAGTCCCAGAGACCCAGTACTTC. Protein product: CASSSVPETQYF.

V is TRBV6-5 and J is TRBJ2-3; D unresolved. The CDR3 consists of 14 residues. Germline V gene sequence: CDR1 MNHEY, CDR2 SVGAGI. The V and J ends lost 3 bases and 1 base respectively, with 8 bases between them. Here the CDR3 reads CASSYRFGTDTQYF. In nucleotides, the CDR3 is TGTGCCAGCAGTTATCGCTTCGGCACAGATACGCAGTATTTT.

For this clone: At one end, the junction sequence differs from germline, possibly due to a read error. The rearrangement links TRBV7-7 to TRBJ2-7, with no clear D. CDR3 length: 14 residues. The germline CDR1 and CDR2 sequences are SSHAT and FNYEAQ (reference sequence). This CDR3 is CASSPLGNSYEQYF. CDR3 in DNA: TGTGCTAGCAGCCCGTTAGGTAATTCCTACGAGCAGTACTTC.

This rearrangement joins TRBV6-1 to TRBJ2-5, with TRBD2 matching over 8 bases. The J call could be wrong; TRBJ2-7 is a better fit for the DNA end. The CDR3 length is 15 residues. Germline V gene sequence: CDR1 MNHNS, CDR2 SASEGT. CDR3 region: CASSERAGESYEQYF. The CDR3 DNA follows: TGTGCCAGCAGTGAACGAGCGGGAGAGTCCTACGAGCAGTACTTC.

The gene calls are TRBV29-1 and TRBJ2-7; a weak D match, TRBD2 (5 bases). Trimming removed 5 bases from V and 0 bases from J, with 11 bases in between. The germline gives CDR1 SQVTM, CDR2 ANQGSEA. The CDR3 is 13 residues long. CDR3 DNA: TGCAGCGTTCTCTCCAGCGGCTCCTACGAGCAGTACTTC. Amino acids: CSVLSSGSYEQYF.

The CDR3 nucleotides read TGCGCCAGCAGCCCCTCCGGCGGCCGGGTGAGTTATGGCTACACCTTC. It yields the protein CASSPSGGRVSYGYTF. The V call is TRBV4-1, the J call TRBJ1-2; D gene uncertain. V was trimmed by 4 bases and J by 5 bases, leaving 20 bases between them. Germline lookup yields CDR1 MGHRA and CDR2 YSYEKL. The CDR3 sequence is 16 residues long.

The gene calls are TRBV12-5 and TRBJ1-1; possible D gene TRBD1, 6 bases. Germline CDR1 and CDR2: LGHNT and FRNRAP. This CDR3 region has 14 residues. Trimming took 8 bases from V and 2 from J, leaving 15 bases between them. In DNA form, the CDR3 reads TGTGCTAGTTCCTTAACGACAGGAAACACTGAAGCTTTCTTT. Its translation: CASSLTTGNTEAFF.

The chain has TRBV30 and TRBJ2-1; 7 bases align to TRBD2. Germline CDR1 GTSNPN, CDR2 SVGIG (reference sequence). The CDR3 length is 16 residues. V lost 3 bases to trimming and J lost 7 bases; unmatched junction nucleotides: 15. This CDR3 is CAWRVTRTGGGNEQFF. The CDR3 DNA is TGTGCCTGGAGAGTCACCCGAACGGGAGGTGGGAATGAGCAGTTCTTC.

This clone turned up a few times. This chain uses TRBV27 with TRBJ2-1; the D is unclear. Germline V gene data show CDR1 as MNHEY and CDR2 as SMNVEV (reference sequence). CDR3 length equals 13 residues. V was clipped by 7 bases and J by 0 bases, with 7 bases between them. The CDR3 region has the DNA TGTGCCAGCAAGGATCTCTCCTACAATGAGCAGTTCTTC. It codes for CASKDLSYNEQFF.

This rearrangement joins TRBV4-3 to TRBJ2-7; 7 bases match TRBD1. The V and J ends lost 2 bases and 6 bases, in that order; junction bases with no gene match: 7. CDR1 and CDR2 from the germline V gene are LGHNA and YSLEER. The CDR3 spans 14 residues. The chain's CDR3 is CASSQYRGRGEQYF. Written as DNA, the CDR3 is TGCGCCAGCAGCCAATACAGGGGACGGGGCGAGCAGTACTTC.

The CDR3 here is CSARKGLDYEQYF. DNA of the CDR3: TGCAGCGCCAGAAAGGGACTGGACTACGAGCAGTACTTC. This chain joins TRBV29-1 and TRBJ2-7; D is perhaps TRBD2 (6 bases). CDR1 and CDR2 from the germline V gene are SQVTM and ANQGSEA. Trimming stripped 7 bases from V and 3 bases from J, with 16 bases between. CDR3 length: 13 residues.

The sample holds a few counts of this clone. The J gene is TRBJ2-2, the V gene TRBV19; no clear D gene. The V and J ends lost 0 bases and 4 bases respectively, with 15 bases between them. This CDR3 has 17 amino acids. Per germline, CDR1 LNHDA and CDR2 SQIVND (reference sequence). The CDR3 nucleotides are TGTGCCAGTAGTATAGATCGGTGGGGTTCGGCCACCGGGGAGCTGTTTTTT. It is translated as CASSIDRWGSATGELFF.

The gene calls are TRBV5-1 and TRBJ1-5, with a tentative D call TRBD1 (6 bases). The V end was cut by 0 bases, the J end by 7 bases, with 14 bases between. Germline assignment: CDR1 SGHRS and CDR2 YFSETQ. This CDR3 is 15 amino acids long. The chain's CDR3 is CASSLGQGSDQPQHF. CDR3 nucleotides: TGCGCCAGCAGCTTGGGGCAGGGGTCCGACCAGCCCCAGCATTTT. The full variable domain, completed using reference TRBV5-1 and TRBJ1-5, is KAGVTQTPRYLIKTRGQQVTLSCSPISGHRSVSWYQQTPGQGLQFLFEYFSETQRNKGNFPGRFSGRQFSNSRSEMNVSTLELGDSALYLCASSLGQGSDQPQHFGDGTRLSIL.

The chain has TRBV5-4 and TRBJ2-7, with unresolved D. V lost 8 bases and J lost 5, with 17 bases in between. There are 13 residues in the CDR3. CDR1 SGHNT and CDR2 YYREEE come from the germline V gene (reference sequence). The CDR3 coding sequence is TGTGCCAGTTGGTCCACCACGGACGACGAGCAGTACTTC. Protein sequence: CASWSTTDDEQYF.

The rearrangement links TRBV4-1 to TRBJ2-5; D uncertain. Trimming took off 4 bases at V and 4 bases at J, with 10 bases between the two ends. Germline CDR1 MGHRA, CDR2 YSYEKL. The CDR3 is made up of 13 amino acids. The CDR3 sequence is CASSPLGPETQYF. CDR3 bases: TGCGCCAGCAGCCCGCTCGGGCCAGAGACCCAGTACTTC.

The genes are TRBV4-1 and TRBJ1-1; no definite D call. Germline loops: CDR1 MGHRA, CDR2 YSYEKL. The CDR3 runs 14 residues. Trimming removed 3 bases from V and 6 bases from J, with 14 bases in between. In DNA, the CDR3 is TGCGCCAGCAGCCATAGACAACCTGCCCCTGAAGCTTTCTTT. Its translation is CASSHRQPAPEAFF.

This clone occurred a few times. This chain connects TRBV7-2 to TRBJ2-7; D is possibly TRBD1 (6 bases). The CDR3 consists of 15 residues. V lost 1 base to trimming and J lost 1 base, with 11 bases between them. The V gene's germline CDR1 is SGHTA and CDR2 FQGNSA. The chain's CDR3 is CASSLESDRSYEQYF. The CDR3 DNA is TGTGCCAGCAGCTTAGAGTCTGACAGGTCCTACGAGCAGTACTTC.

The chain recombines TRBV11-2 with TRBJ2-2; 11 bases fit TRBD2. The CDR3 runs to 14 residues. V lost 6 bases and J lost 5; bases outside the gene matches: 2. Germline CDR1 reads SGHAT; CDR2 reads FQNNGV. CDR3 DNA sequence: TGTGCCAGCAGACTAGCGGGAGAAACCGGGGAGCTGTTTTTT. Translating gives CASRLAGETGELFF.

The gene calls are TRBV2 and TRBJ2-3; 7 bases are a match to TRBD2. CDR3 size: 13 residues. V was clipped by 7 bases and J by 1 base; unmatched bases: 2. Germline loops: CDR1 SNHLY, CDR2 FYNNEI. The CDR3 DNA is TGTGCCAGCACGGGACTACGCACAGATACGCAGTATTTT. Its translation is CASTGLRTDTQYF.

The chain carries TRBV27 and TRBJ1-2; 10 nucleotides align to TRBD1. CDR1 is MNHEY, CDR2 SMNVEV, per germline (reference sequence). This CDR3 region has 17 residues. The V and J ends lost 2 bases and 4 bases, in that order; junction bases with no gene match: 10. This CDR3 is CASSLGVGGQGRYGYTF. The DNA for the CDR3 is TGTGCCAGCAGTTTAGGAGTTGGGGGACAGGGGCGCTATGGCTACACCTTC.